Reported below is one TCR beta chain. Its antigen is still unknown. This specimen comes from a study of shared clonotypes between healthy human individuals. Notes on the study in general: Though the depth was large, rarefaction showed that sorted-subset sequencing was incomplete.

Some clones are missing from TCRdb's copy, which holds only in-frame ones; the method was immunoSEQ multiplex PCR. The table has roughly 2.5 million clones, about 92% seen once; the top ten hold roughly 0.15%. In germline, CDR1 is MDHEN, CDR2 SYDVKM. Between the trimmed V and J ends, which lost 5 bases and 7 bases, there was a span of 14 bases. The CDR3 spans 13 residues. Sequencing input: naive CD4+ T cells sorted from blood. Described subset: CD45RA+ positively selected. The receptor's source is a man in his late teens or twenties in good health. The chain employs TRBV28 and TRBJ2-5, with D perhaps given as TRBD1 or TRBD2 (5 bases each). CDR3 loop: CASSGTLGGTQYF. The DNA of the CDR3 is TGTGCCAGCAGTGGGACGCTCGGTGGGACCCAGTACTTC.